Listed below are T cell receptor beta chains from one sample, sequenced in a study of T cell changes during pregnancy in multiple sclerosis. Clones were sequenced by immunoSEQ multiplex PCR, and TCRdb holds only the in-frame ones, with some missing. Among tens of thousands of clones, approximately 94% were seen once, and the ten largest hold approximately 1.2%. This sample comprised peripheral blood, obtained in the third trimester of pregnancy. The receptors shown here come from a female donor with multiple sclerosis, enrolled in a pregnancy study. The CDR3 runs from the conserved cysteine through the conserved F or W. The D gene is left open where the match is weak.

TRBV29-1	TRBJ1-4	NA	CSVGWGPTNEKLFF	TGCAGCGTTGGTTGGGGGCCCACTAATGAAAAACTGTTTTTT
TRBV6-1	TRBJ2-7	TRBD1	CASRGQGTIYEQYF	TGTGCCAGCAGGGGACAGGGGACTATCTACGAGCAGTACTTC
TRBV4-1	TRBJ2-5	TRBD2	CASSQLPGLAGVGGTQYF	TGCGCCAGCAGCCAATTACCAGGACTAGCGGGAGTGGGGGGGACCCAGTACTTC
TRBV7-9	TRBJ1-1	NA	CASSDVRKYTEAFF	TGTGCCAGCAGCGACGTCAGGAAGTACACTGAAGCTTTCTTT
TRBV4-3	TRBJ2-3	NA	CASSRGRDATDTQYF	TGCGCCAGCAGCCGAGGAAGAGACGCCACAGATACGCAGTATTTT
TRBV6-5	TRBJ1-1	TRBD1	CASRRGQGGTEAFF	TGTGCCAGCAGACGAGGACAGGGAGGAACTGAAGCTTTCTTT
TRBV7-7	TRBJ1-5	NA	CASSLIPGQPQHF	TGTGCCAGCAGCTTAATTCCAGGACAGCCCCAGCATTTT
TRBV19	TRBJ1-2	NA	CASSRSNGNGYLYGYTF	TGTGCCAGTAGCCGCTCAAACGGGAACGGATACTTGTATGGCTACACCTTC
TRBV7-9	TRBJ2-7	TRBD1	CASSLDRQGKTYEQYF	TGTGCCAGCAGCTTGGATAGACAGGGCAAAACCTACGAGCAGTACTTC
TRBV27	TRBJ2-3	NA	CASSSHGDTQYF	TGTGCCAGCAGCTCCCACGGAGATACGCAGTATTTT
TRBV6-5	TRBJ2-3	TRBD2	CASRRTSGTDTQYF	TGTGCCAGCAGGCGGACTAGCGGCACAGATACGCAGTATTTT
TRBV5-4	TRBJ1-3	TRBD1	CASSLGTGGLDTIYF	TGTGCCAGCAGCTTGGGGACAGGGGGTCTCGACACCATATATTTT
TRBV11-2	TRBJ1-2	NA	CASGSIKGVNYGYTF	TGTGCCAGCGGCTCCATAAAAGGGGTGAACTATGGCTACACCTTC
TRBV2	TRBJ2-7	TRBD2	CASMESLAGRYEQYF	TGTGCCAGCATGGAAAGCCTAGCGGGACGATACGAGCAGTACTTC
TRBV4-2	TRBJ2-3	TRBD1	CASSPLTGDTDTQYF	TGTGCCAGCAGCCCCCTGACAGGGGATACAGATACGCAGTATTTT
TRBV13	TRBJ2-3	TRBD2	CASSFGSGRGAWQYF	TGTGCCAGCAGCTTCGGTAGCGGGAGGGGTGCGTGGCAGTATTTT
TRBV19	TRBJ2-7	TRBD1	CASGQGFGEQYF	TGTGCGTCCGGACAGGGTTTTGGCGAGCAGTACTTC
TRBV7-2	TRBJ2-7	TRBD2	CASSSSPFTSGSSYEQYF	TGTGCCAGCAGCTCCTCACCTTTTACTAGCGGGAGTTCGTACGAGCAGTACTTC
TRBV18	TRBJ1-4	NA	CASSPRGGDEKLFF	TGTGCCAGCTCACCACGGGGAGGGGATGAAAAACTGTTTTTT
TRBV28	TRBJ1-4	NA	CASSLAQGQPKLFF	TGTGCCAGCAGTTTAGCTCAAGGACAGCCGAAACTGTTTTTT
TRBV6-1	TRBJ2-6	TRBD2	CASSEYLAEVFNSGANVLTF	TGTGCCAGCAGTGAGTACCTAGCGGAAGTATTCAACTCTGGGGCCAACGTCCTGACTTTC
TRBV7-6	TRBJ2-5	NA	CASSQDRIQTQYF	TGTGCCAGCAGTCAGGACAGAATACAGACCCAGTACTTC
TRBV30	TRBJ1-1	NA	CATTDRNTEAFF	TGTGCCACAACTGACAGGAACACTGAAGCTTTCTTT
TRBV5-1	TRBJ2-5	TRBD2	CASSSLAGAETQYF	TGCGCCAGCAGCAGCCTAGCGGGGGCAGAGACCCAGTACTTC
TRBV7-9	TRBJ1-4	TRBD1	CASSEDRGHEKLFF	TGTGCCAGCAGCGAGGACAGGGGGCATGAAAAACTGTTTTTT
TRBV6-5	TRBJ2-5	TRBD2	CASSYLLAGKETQYF	TGTGCCAGCAGTTACCTCCTAGCGGGGAAAGAGACCCAGTACTTC
TRBV5-4	TRBJ2-7	NA	CASSPATGASSYEQYF	TGTGCCAGCAGCCCCGCTACGGGTGCCTCTTCTTACGAGCAGTACTTC
TRBV29-1	TRBJ2-3	TRBD2	CSVDVLAGGADTQYF	TGCAGCGTTGATGTTTTAGCGGGAGGTGCAGATACGCAGTATTTT
TRBV2	TRBJ2-2	TRBD2	CARSGGGNTGELFF	TGTGCCAGGAGCGGGGGCGGAAACACCGGGGAGCTGTTTTTT
TRBV4-3	TRBJ2-3	TRBD2	CASSPRPAGNSDTQYF	TGCGCCAGCAGCCCGAGGCCAGCGGGAAACTCGGATACGCAGTATTTT
TRBV5-1	TRBJ2-1	NA	CASSLDSGSYNEQFF	TGCGCCAGCAGCTTGGATAGCGGCTCCTACAATGAGCAGTTCTTC
TRBV5-1	TRBJ2-1	TRBD2	CASSLEIAGVSHNEQFF	TGCGCCAGCAGCTTAGAAATAGCGGGAGTCTCCCACAATGAGCAGTTCTTC
TRBV6-1	TRBJ1-4	TRBD1	CASRLGTGSEKLFF	TGTGCCAGTAGACTAGGGACAGGGAGTGAAAAACTGTTTTTT
TRBV7-3	TRBJ2-1	TRBD2	CASSLASGTYNEQFF	TGTGCCAGCAGCTTAGCTAGCGGGACCTACAATGAGCAGTTCTTC
TRBV6-6	TRBJ2-2	TRBD1	CASNEQGAHTGELFF	TGTGCCAGCAATGAACAGGGGGCCCACACCGGGGAGCTGTTTTTT
TRBV7-9	TRBJ2-7	TRBD2	CASSPVGGAIPYEQYF	TGTGCCAGCAGCCCCGTCGGGGGGGCGATCCCCTACGAGCAGTACTTC
TRBV9	TRBJ1-4	TRBD1	CASSSETGISTNEKLFF	TGTGCCAGCAGTTCTGAGACAGGGATCTCTACTAATGAAAAACTGTTTTTT
TRBV9	TRBJ2-5	TRBD2	CASSGLLAGGGETQYF	TGTGCCAGCAGCGGCCTCCTAGCGGGAGGAGGAGAGACCCAGTACTTC
TRBV10-3	TRBJ2-5	TRBD2	CAISETSGRLRETQYF	TGTGCCATCAGTGAGACTAGCGGGAGATTACGAGAGACCCAGTACTTC
TRBV18	TRBJ2-7	TRBD2	CASSPNGGDEQYF	TGTGCCAGCTCACCAAACGGGGGGGACGAGCAGTACTTC
TRBV27	TRBJ1-1	TRBD1	CATRQGWKLNTEAFF	TGTGCCACCCGACAGGGATGGAAATTAAACACTGAAGCTTTCTTT